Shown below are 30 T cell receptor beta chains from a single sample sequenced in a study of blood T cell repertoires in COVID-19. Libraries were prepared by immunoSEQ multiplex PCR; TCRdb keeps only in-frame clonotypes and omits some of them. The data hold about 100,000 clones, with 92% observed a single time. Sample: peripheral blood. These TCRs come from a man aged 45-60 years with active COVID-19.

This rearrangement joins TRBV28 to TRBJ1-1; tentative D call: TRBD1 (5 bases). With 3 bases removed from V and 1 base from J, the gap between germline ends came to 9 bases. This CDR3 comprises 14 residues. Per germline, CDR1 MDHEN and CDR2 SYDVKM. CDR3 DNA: TGTGCCAGCAGTTTCCTCCAGGGGAACACTGAAGCTTTCTTT. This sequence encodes CASSFLQGNTEAFF.

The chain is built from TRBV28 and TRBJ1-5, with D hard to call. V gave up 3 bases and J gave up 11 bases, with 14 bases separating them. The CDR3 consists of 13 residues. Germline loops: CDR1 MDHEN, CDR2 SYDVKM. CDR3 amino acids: CASSFVRISAQHF. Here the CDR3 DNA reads TGTGCCAGCAGTTTTGTTCGTATTTCGGCCCAGCATTTT.

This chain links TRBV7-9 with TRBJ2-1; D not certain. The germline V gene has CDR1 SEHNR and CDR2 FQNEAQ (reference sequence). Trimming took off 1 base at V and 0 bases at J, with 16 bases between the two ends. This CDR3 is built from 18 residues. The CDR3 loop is CASSLVVGQTSSYNEQFF. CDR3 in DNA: TGTGCCAGCAGCTTAGTGGTTGGGCAGACGAGCTCCTACAATGAGCAGTTCTTC.

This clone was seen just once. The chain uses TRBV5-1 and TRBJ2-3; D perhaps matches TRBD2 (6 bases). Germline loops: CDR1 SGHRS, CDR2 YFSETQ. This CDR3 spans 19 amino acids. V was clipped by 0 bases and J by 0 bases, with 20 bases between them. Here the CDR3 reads CASSLGYLTGVLSTDTQYF. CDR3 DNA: TGCGCCAGCAGCTTGGGGTATTTGACGGGAGTTTTGAGCACAGATACGCAGTATTTT.

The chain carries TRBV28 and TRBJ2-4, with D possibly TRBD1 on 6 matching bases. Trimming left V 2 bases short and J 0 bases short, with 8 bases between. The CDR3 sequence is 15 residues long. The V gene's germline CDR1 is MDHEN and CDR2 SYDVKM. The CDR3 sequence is CASSLTGLAKNIQYF. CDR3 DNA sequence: TGTGCCAGCAGTTTAACAGGGTTAGCCAAAAACATTCAGTACTTC.

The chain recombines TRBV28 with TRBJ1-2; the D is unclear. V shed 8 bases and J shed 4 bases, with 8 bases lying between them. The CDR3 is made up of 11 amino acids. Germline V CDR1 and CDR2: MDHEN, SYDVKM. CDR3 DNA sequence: TGTGCCAGCTCACGCGGCTATGGCTACACCTTC. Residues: CASSRGYGYTF.

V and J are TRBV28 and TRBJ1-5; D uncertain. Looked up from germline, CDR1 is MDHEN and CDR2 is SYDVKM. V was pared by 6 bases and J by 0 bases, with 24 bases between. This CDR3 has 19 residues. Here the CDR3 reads CASRSERAANLYSNQPQHF. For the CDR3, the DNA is TGTGCCAGCAGGTCCGAGCGGGCAGCGAATTTATATAGCAATCAGCCCCAGCATTTT.

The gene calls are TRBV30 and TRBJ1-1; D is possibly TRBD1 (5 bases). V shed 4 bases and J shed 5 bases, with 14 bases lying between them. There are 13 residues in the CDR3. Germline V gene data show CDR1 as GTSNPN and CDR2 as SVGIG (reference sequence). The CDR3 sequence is CAWKDTRGTEAFF. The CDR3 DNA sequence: TGTGCCTGGAAGGACACCCGAGGAACTGAAGCTTTCTTT.

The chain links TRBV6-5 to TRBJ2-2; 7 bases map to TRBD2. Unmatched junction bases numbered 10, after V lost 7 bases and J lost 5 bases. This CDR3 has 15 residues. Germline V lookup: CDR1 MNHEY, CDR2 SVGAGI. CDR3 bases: TGTGCCAGCAATACGGGCGGGAGCGGGACCGGGGAGCTGTTTTTT. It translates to CASNTGGSGTGELFF.

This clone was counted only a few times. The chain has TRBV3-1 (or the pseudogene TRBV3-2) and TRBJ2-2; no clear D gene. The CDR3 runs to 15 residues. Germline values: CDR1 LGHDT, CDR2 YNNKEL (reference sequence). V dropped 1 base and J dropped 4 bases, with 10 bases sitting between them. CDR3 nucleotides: TGTGCCAGCAGCCAAGGGCTAGTCTCCACCGGGGAGCTGTTTTTT. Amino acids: CASSQGLVSTGELFF.

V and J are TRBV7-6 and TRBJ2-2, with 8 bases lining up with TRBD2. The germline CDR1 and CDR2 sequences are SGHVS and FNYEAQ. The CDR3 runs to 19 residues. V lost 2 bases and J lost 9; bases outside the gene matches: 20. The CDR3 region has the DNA TGTGCCAGCAGCTTAAACTCTGCGGCTAGCGGGCTAGGTCGCCGGGAGCTGTTTTTT. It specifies CASSLNSAASGLGRRELFF.

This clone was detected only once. CDR3 region: CASSDGGAPDTQYF. In DNA form, the CDR3 reads TGTGCCAGCAGTGACGGGGGAGCACCAGATACGCAGTATTTT. This chain joins TRBV6-1 and TRBJ2-3; a weak D match, TRBD2 (6 bases). This CDR3 contains 14 residues. V lost 3 bases to trimming and J lost 4 bases, with 11 bases between them. CDR1 is MNHNS and CDR2 is SASEGT in the germline V gene.

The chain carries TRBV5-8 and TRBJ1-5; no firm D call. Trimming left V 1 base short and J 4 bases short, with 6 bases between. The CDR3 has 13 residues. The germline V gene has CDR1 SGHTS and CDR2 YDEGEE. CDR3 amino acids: CASSLLLNQPQHF. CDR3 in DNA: TGTGCCAGCAGCTTGCTGTTAAATCAGCCCCAGCATTTT.

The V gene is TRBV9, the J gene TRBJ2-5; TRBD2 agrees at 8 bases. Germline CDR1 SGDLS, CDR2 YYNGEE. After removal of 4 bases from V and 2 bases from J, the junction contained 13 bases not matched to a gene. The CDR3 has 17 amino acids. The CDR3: CASSPREGGGRQETQYF. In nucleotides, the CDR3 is TGTGCCAGCAGCCCCCGAGAGGGCGGGGGGAGGCAAGAGACCCAGTACTTC.

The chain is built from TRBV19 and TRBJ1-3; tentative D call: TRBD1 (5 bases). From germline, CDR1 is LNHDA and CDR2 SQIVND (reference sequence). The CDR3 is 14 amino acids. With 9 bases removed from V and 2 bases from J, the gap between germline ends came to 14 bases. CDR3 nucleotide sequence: TGTGCCAGCCCCTCGGGGGGACCTGGAAACACCATATATTTT. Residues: CASPSGGPGNTIYF.

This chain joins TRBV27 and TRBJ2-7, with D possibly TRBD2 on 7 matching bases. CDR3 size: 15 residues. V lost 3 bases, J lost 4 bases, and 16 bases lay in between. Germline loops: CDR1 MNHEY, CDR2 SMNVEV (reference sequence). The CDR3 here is CASSFQAGGAYEQYF. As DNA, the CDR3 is TGTGCCAGCAGTTTTCAGGCTGGGGGGGCTTACGAGCAGTACTTC.

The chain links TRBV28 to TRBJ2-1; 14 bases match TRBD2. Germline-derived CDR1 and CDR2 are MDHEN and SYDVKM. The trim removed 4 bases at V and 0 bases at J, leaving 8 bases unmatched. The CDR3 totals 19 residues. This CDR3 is CASSSGTSGRRGSYNEQFF. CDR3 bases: TGTGCCAGCAGTTCCGGGACTAGCGGGAGACGGGGCTCCTACAATGAGCAGTTCTTC.

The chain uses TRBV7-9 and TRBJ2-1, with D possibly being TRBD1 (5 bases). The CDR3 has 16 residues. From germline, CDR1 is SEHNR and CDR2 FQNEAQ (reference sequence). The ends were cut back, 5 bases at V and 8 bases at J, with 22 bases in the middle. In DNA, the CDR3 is TGTGCCAGCAGCAATACAGTCAGGGTTCTGATCGATGAGCAGTTCTTC. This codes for CASSNTVRVLIDEQFF.

CDR3 sequence (DNA): TGTGCCAGCAGCTTGGAATCCTTGGAGAATTCACCCCTCCACTTT. It is translated as CASSLESLENSPLHF. The chain is built from TRBV5-6 and TRBJ1-6, with D unresolved. CDR1 and CDR2 from the germline V gene are SGHDT and YYEEEE. CDR3 length: 15 residues. The V and J ends lost 0 bases and 7 bases respectively, with 11 bases between them.

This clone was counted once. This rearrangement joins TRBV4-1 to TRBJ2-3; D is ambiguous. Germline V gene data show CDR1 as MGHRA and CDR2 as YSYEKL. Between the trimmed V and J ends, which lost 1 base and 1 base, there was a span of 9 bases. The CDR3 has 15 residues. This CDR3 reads CASSQGVLGTDTQYF. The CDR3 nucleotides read TGCGCCAGCAGCCAAGGAGTGCTGGGCACAGATACGCAGTATTTT.

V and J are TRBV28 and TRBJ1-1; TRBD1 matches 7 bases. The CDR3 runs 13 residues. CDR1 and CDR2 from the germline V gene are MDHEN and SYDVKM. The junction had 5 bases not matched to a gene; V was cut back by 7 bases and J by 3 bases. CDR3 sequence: CASNPDRDTEAFF. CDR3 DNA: TGTGCCAGCAACCCCGACAGGGACACTGAAGCTTTCTTT.

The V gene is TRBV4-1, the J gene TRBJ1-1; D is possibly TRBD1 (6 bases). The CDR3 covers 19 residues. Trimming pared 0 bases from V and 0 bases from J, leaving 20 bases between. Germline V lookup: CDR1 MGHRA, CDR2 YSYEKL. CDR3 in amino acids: CASSQDPRQGRYVNTEAFF. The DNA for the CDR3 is TGCGCCAGCAGCCAAGATCCCCGGCAGGGGCGGTATGTGAACACTGAAGCTTTCTTT.

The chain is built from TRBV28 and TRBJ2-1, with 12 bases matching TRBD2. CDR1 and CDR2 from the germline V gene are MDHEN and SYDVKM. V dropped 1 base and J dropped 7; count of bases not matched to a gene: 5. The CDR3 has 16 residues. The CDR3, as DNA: TGTGCCAGCAGTTTATATAGCCTAGCGGGGGGGAATGAGCAGTTCTTC. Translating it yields CASSLYSLAGGNEQFF.

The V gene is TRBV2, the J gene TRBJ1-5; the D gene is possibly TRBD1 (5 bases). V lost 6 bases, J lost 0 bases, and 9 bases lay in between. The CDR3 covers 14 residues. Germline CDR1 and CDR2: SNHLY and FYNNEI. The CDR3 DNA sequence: TGTGCCAGCAGGCCGACAGCTAGCAATCAGCCCCAGCATTTT. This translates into CASRPTASNQPQHF.

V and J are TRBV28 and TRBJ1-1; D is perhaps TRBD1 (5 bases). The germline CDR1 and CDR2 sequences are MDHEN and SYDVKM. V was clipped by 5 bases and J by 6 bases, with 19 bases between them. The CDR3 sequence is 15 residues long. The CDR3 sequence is CASSRPTGGAAEAFF. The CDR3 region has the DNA TGTGCCAGCAGTCGTCCCACGGGGGGTGCGGCTGAAGCTTTCTTT.

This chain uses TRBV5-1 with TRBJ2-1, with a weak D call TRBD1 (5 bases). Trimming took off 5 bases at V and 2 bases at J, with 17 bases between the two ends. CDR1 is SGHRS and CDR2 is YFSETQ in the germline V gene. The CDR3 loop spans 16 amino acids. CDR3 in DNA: TGCGCCAGCAGTGGGCTGACAGCTACGGCCTACAATGAGCAGTTCTTC. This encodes CASSGLTATAYNEQFF.

The CDR3: CASRGGALIASYEQYF. CDR3 coding DNA: TGTGCCAGCAGGGGGGGGGCGTTAATAGCATCCTACGAGCAGTACTTC. The rearrangement uses TRBV28 and TRBJ2-7; D may be TRBD2 (7 bases). CDR3 length equals 16 residues. CDR1 is MDHEN and CDR2 is SYDVKM in the germline V gene. V was trimmed by 6 bases and J by 1 base, leaving 19 bases between them.

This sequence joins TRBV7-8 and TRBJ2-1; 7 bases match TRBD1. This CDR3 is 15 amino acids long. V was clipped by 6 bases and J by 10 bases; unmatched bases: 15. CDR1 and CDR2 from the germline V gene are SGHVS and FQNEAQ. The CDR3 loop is CASSFPGWEGGEQFF. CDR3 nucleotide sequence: TGTGCCAGCAGTTTCCCAGGCTGGGAAGGGGGCGAGCAGTTCTTC.

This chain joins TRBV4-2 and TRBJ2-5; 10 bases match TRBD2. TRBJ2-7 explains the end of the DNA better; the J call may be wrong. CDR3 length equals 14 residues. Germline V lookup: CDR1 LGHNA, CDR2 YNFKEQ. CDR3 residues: CASSPESGRGEQYF. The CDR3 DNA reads TGTGCCAGCAGCCCGGAAAGCGGGAGGGGCGAGCAGTACTTC.

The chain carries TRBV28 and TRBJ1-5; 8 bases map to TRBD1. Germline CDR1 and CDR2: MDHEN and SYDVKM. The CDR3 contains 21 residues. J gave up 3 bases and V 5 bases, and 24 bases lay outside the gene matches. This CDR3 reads CASSPPPPPDRESGNNQPQHF. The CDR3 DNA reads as TGTGCCAGCAGTCCCCCTCCTCCGCCGGACAGGGAGTCGGGTAACAATCAGCCCCAGCATTTT.